The 30 T cell receptor beta chains reported below all come from one sample, sequenced in a study of memory CD8 T cells in hepatitis C reinfection. Indicated time point: late/post reinfection, 12 to 24 weeks after detection. TCR sequencing was done directly ex vivo on sorted cells, without expansion in vitro. Method: immunoSEQ multiplex PCR; TCRdb's copy keeps in-frame clones and lacks some. Found here are approximately 46,000 clones, approximately 89% of them singletons; the top ten hold around 0.78%. Sample: naive CD8+ T cells sorted from blood. These receptors all come from a young man with hepatitis C virus infection.

This clone was detected only once. This sequence joins TRBV7-9 and TRBJ1-2; D call uncertain. The germline V and J ends were trimmed by 1 base and 7 bases, with 7 bases remaining between them. CDR1 SEHNR and CDR2 FQNEAQ come from the germline V gene (reference sequence). This CDR3 comprises 12 residues. DNA for the CDR3: TGTGCCAGCAGCTTAGGGGAGCTTGGCTACACCTTC. It is translated as CASSLGELGYTF.

This rearrangement joins TRBV11-2 to TRBJ2-5; 10 bases map to TRBD2. The CDR3 contains 17 residues. Germline V gene sequence: CDR1 SGHAT, CDR2 FQNNGV. V dropped 4 bases and J dropped 2; count of bases not matched to a gene: 10. The chain's CDR3 is CASSSHTSGARQETQYF. The CDR3 nucleotides read TGTGCCAGCAGCTCACACACTAGCGGGGCAAGACAAGAGACCCAGTACTTC.

This clone was counted a single time. This chain connects TRBV27 to TRBJ1-5; 10 positions match TRBD1. This CDR3 has 13 amino acids. With V trimmed by 6 bases and J by 6 bases, 2 bases remained unmatched. Germline loops: CDR1 MNHEY, CDR2 SMNVEV (reference sequence). The CDR3 here is CASSWTGGQPQHF. The CDR3 nucleotides read TGTGCCAGCAGCTGGACAGGGGGTCAGCCCCAGCATTTT.

This clone has a single count. The chain combines TRBV19 with TRBJ2-7; the D gene is possibly TRBD1 (6 bases). Germline V lookup: CDR1 LNHDA, CDR2 SQIVND (reference sequence). The CDR3 is 13 residues long. V was pared by 6 bases and J by 0 bases, with 9 bases between. The CDR3 is CASRRRGSYEQYF. The CDR3 coding sequence is TGTGCCAGTAGACGCAGGGGCTCCTACGAGCAGTACTTC.

With regard to this clone: Germline is not matched at one junction end, which may reflect a read error. Other nucleotide sequences from this sample produce the same CDR3. The chain is built from TRBV28 and TRBJ2-7; 9 bases match TRBD1. The CDR3 consists of 14 residues. The V gene's germline CDR1 is MDHEN and CDR2 SYDVKM. This CDR3 reads CASNRDRVAYEQYF. For the CDR3, the DNA is TGTGCCAGCAATAGGGACAGGGTGGCCTACGAGCAGTATTTC.

J is TRBJ2-5 and V is TRBV7-9, with 9 bases matching TRBD1. Judging by the DNA end, TRBJ2-7 fits better; the J call may be wrong. The CDR3 has 15 residues. Germline CDR1 reads SEHNR; CDR2 reads FQNEAQ (reference sequence). The CDR3, as DNA: TGTGCCAGCAGTTCCCCCGGGACAGGGTCCCACGAGCAGTACTTC. Amino acids: CASSSPGTGSHEQYF.

The V gene is TRBV7-9, the J gene TRBJ2-3, with a possible D match to TRBD1 (6 bases). V lost 5 bases and J 0 bases, leaving 15 bases between the germline ends. The CDR3 contains 16 residues. Germline lookup yields CDR1 SEHNR and CDR2 FQNEAQ (reference sequence). The DNA of the CDR3 is TGTGCCAGCAGCCGGACAGTCACCCCTAGCACAGATACGCAGTATTTT. It encodes CASSRTVTPSTDTQYF.

V gene TRBV15 combines with J gene TRBJ1-4; 7 bases are a match to TRBD1. Germline V gene data show CDR1 as LNHNV and CDR2 as YYDKDF (reference sequence). V shed 6 bases and J 7 bases; nucleotides not matched to a gene: 5. The CDR3 covers 13 residues. The CDR3 region has the DNA TGTGCCACCAGGACAGGGTCAGGTGAAAAACTGTTTTTT. Amino acid sequence: CATRTGSGEKLFF. The full variable domain, in which reference TRBV15 and TRBJ1-4 provide the parts outside the CDR3, is DAMVIQNPRYQVTQFGKPVTLSCSQTLNHNVMYWYQQKSSQAPKLLFHYYDKDFNNEADTPDNFQSRRPNTSFCFLDIRSPGLGDTAMYLCATRTGSGEKLFFGSGTQLSVL.

V and J are TRBV28 and TRBJ1-2, with D uncertain. CDR1 is MDHEN, CDR2 SYDVKM, per germline. V was cut by 5 bases and J by 0 bases, with 13 bases left in between. This CDR3 spans 15 amino acids. This chain's CDR3 is CASSHDTSSNYGYTF. DNA for the CDR3: TGTGCCAGCAGTCACGACACGTCCTCTAACTATGGCTACACCTTC.

This chain links TRBV28 with TRBJ1-1, with TRBD1 identical over 9 bases. The CDR3 has 14 amino acids. V shed 6 bases, J shed 4 bases, and the junction held 6 bases outside the gene matches. Germline CDR1 MDHEN, CDR2 SYDVKM. The CDR3 loop reads CASRTQGAATEAFF. The DNA of the CDR3 is TGTGCCAGCAGAACACAGGGGGCGGCCACTGAAGCTTTCTTT.

This clone was seen a handful of times. The chain uses TRBV5-8 and TRBJ2-7; the match to TRBD1 covers 9 bases. Germline lookup yields CDR1 SGHTS and CDR2 YDEGEE. The CDR3 extends over 14 amino acids. V trimming: 4 bases; J trimming: 6 bases; junction bases outside the gene matches: 8. CDR3 protein: CASSPGQGLSEQYF. The DNA of the CDR3 is TGTGCCAGCAGCCCGGGACAGGGTCTTTCCGAGCAGTACTTC.

The genes are TRBV7-9 and TRBJ1-5; 11 bases are a match to TRBD1. The CDR3 has 17 residues. Germline V gene data show CDR1 as SEHNR and CDR2 as FQNEAQ (reference sequence). V was pared by 5 bases and J by 2 bases, with 8 bases of the junction left unmatched. The CDR3 protein is CASSPGQGAGGNQPQHF. CDR3 sequence (DNA): TGTGCCAGCAGCCCAGGACAGGGGGCGGGGGGCAATCAGCCCCAGCATTTT. Full variable domain (remainder filled in from reference TRBV7-9 and TRBJ1-5): DTGVSQNPRHKITKRGQNVTFRCDPISEHNRLYWYRQTLGQGPEFLTYFQNEAQLEKSRLLSDRFSAERPKGSFSTLEIQRTEQGDSAMYLCASSPGQGAGGNQPQHFGDGTRLSIL.

The chain employs TRBV5-1 and TRBJ1-4; 8 bases agree with TRBD1. Germline assignment: CDR1 SGHRS and CDR2 YFSETQ. This CDR3 spans 17 amino acids. Unmatched junction bases numbered 11, after V lost 4 bases and J lost 3 bases. The CDR3 spells CASSLRQGPFANEKLFF. Here the CDR3 DNA reads TGCGCCAGCAGCCTACGACAGGGGCCTTTTGCTAATGAAAAACTGTTTTTT.

Written as DNA, the CDR3 is TGTGCCAGCAGCCCCGCGCGGGAAAGGGGAGTTTTCTTT. Residues: CASSPARERGVFF. The V gene is TRBV9, the J gene TRBJ1-1, with D possibly matching TRBD1 (5 bases). V was clipped by 4 bases and J by 13 bases, with 20 bases between them. The CDR3 spans 13 residues. Looked up from germline, CDR1 is SGDLS and CDR2 is YYNGEE.

V is TRBV6-5 and J is TRBJ2-3; D possibly corresponds to TRBD1 (6 bases). This CDR3 has 13 amino acids. The germline V gene encodes CDR1 MNHEY and CDR2 SVGAGI. The V and J ends lost 2 bases and 6 bases respectively, with 9 bases between them. CDR3 bases: TGTGCCAGCAGTTACCACAGGGTGGATACGCAGTATTTT. Translation: CASSYHRVDTQYF.

This clone has only one observation. The chain uses TRBV28 and TRBJ1-5; 10 bases are a match to TRBD1. The germline V gene encodes CDR1 MDHEN and CDR2 SYDVKM. The junction had 4 bases not matched to a gene; V was cut back by 6 bases and J by 8 bases. The CDR3 spans 13 residues. The CDR3 DNA reads as TGTGCCAGCAGAGGACAGGGGGATAAGCCCCAGCATTTT. Encoded protein: CASRGQGDKPQHF.

In nucleotides, the CDR3 is TGTGCCAGCAGTGGACAGGGCCTCCAAGAGACCCAGTACTTC. Protein product: CASSGQGLQETQYF. This chain joins TRBV28 and TRBJ2-5; 8 positions match TRBD1. The CDR3 is made up of 14 amino acids. Germline CDR1 reads MDHEN; CDR2 reads SYDVKM. Trimming removed 5 bases from V and 1 base from J; junction bases left unmatched: 3.

The chain recombines TRBV19 with TRBJ2-7; TRBD1 aligns across 8 bases. CDR3 length equals 16 residues. The V gene end was trimmed by 1 base and the J gene end by 7 bases; junction bases not matched to a gene: 12. From germline, CDR1 is LNHDA and CDR2 SQIVND (reference sequence). The CDR3: CASSIGGDRFEVEQYF. The CDR3, as DNA: TGTGCCAGTAGTATAGGGGGGGACAGGTTCGAGGTGGAGCAGTACTTC.

This sequence joins TRBV10-3 and TRBJ2-3, with D possibly matching TRBD2 (6 bases). The V end was cut by 4 bases, the J end by 4 bases, with 21 bases between. The CDR3 is 17 residues long. Germline values: CDR1 ENHRY, CDR2 SYGVKD. This CDR3 reads CAISGGPGLLGPDTQYF. The CDR3 nucleotides read TGTGCCATCAGTGGGGGCCCGGGACTCCTTGGTCCAGATACGCAGTATTTT.

V usage is TRBV9 and J usage is TRBJ2-5; the match to TRBD2 covers 8 bases. The J call is uncertain, as TRBJ2-7 better fits the DNA end. Germline V CDR1 and CDR2: SGDLS, YYNGEE. CDR3 length equals 15 residues. Here the CDR3 DNA reads TGTGCCAGCAGCGTAGGGAGTACTAGCGGCTACGAGCAGTACTTC. Amino acid sequence: CASSVGSTSGYEQYF.

This chain joins TRBV11-2 and TRBJ2-5, with 14 nucleotides matching TRBD2. The CDR3 spans 15 residues. The J segment lost 4 bases and the V segment lost 4 bases, leaving 2 bases of the junction unmatched. Per germline, CDR1 SGHAT and CDR2 FQNNGV. The CDR3 bases are TGTGCCAGCAGCTGGACTAGCGGGGGGTCAGAGACCCAGTACTTC. Its translation: CASSWTSGGSETQYF. Looking up the rest from reference TRBV11-2 and TRBJ2-5 gives the full variable domain: EAGVAQSPRYKIIEKRQSVAFWCNPISGHATLYWYQQILGQGPKLLIQFQNNGVVDDSQLPKDRFSAERLKGVDSTLKIQPAKLEDSAVYLCASSWTSGGSETQYFGPGTRLLVL.

The rearrangement uses TRBV9 and TRBJ2-3; 10 nucleotides agree with TRBD2. Germline values: CDR1 SGDLS, CDR2 YYNGEE. The CDR3 totals 16 residues. V lost 4 bases to trimming and J lost 7 bases; unmatched junction nucleotides: 12. CDR3 in DNA: TGTGCCAGCAGCTTCTCTTCCGGGACTAGCGTTCATACGCAGTATTTT. Translating gives CASSFSSGTSVHTQYF. The whole variable domain, filled in from reference TRBV9 and TRBJ2-3, reads DSGVTQTPKHLITATGQRVTLRCSPRSGDLSVYWYQQSLDQGLQFLIQYYNGEERAKGNILERFSAQQFPDLHSELNLSSLELGDSALYFCASSFSSGTSVHTQYFGPGTRLTVL.

The chain carries TRBV9 and TRBJ1-1; D uncertain. V was shortened by 3 bases and J by 3 bases, with 9 bases between the two germline ends. CDR1 and CDR2 from the germline V gene are SGDLS and YYNGEE. The length of the CDR3 is 13 residues. This CDR3 reads CASSAPPDTEAFF. Here the CDR3 DNA reads TGTGCCAGCAGCGCCCCCCCGGACACTGAAGCTTTCTTT.

The J gene is TRBJ2-2, the V gene TRBV5-4; 7 nucleotides align to TRBD1. The CDR3 has 16 amino acids. Germline trimming cut 4 bases from V and 0 bases from J; bases unmatched to any gene: 6. Germline-derived CDR1 and CDR2 are SGHNT and YYREEE (reference sequence). The CDR3 reads CASSMTGNSNTGELFF. The CDR3, as DNA: TGTGCCAGCAGCATGACAGGGAATTCGAACACCGGGGAGCTGTTTTTT.

CDR3 residues: CASSTPEDRADEQYF. CDR3 DNA: TGTGCCAGCAGTACCCCCGAAGACAGGGCGGACGAGCAGTACTTC. The rearrangement joins TRBV2 to TRBJ2-7, with 7 positions matching TRBD1. Germline loops: CDR1 SNHLY, CDR2 FYNNEI. The V and J ends lost 5 bases and 5 bases, in that order; junction bases with no gene match: 12. The CDR3 runs to 15 residues. The entire variable domain, with the rest obtained from reference TRBV2 and TRBJ2-7, is as follows: EPEVTQTPSHQVTQMGQEVILRCVPISNHLYFYWYRQILGQKVEFLVSFYNNEISEKSEIFDDQFSVERPDGSNFTLKIRSTKLEDSAMYFCASSTPEDRADEQYFGPGTRLTVT.

The V and J genes are TRBV9 and TRBJ2-3; perhaps TRBD1 as D (5 bases). The V end lost 4 bases, the J end lost 5 bases, and 14 bases lay between the germline ends. CDR3 length: 14 residues. Germline V CDR1 and CDR2: SGDLS, YYNGEE. The CDR3 protein is CASSQTGPGDTQYF. The CDR3 DNA is TGTGCCAGCAGCCAAACAGGACCTGGAGATACGCAGTATTTT.

This clone was seen a handful of times. The chain carries TRBV19 and TRBJ1-1; 10 bases match TRBD1. The CDR3 sequence is 16 residues long. V lost 1 base, J lost 0 bases, and 2 bases stayed unmatched. The germline V gene encodes CDR1 LNHDA and CDR2 SQIVND (reference sequence). The CDR3 sequence: CASSIGQGAMNTEAFF. The CDR3 bases are TGTGCCAGTAGTATAGGACAGGGGGCTATGAACACTGAAGCTTTCTTT.

This chain uses TRBV7-2 with TRBJ1-2; 8 nucleotides align to TRBD1. The CDR3 totals 17 residues. Losses at the gene ends were 5 bases for V and 5 bases for J; bases not matched to a gene: 16. Germline V gene lookup returns CDR1 SGHTA and CDR2 FQGNSA. Here the CDR3 reads CASSQRRTGPSRYGYTF. CDR3 DNA: TGTGCCAGCAGCCAAAGGAGGACAGGGCCAAGTCGATATGGCTACACCTTC.

The chain couples TRBV4-1 to TRBJ2-7; D is possibly TRBD1 (5 bases). Germline CDR1 and CDR2: MGHRA and YSYEKL. Trimming shortened V by 4 bases and J by 4 bases, and 17 bases separated the two germline ends. The CDR3 extends over 15 amino acids. CDR3 coding DNA: TGCGCCAGCAGCCCCTTTCAGGGTGTAACGTACGAGCAGTACTTC. It specifies CASSPFQGVTYEQYF.

CDR3: CASSRGSGVKAGELFF. CDR3 sequence (DNA): TGTGCCAGCAGCCGGGGTAGCGGGGTGAAGGCCGGGGAGCTGTTTTTT. This chain uses TRBV7-9 with TRBJ2-2, with TRBD2 matching over 8 bases. Germline CDR1 and CDR2: SEHNR and FQNEAQ (reference sequence). The junction had 11 bases not matched to a gene; V was cut back by 5 bases and J by 6 bases. The CDR3 runs 16 residues.